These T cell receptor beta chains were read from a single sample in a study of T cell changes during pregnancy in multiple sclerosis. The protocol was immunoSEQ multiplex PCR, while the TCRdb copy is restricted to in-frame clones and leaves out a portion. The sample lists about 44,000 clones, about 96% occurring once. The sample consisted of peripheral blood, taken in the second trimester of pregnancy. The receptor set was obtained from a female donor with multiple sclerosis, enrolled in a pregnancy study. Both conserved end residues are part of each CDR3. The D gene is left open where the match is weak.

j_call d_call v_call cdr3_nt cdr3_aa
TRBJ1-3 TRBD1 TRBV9 TGTGCCAGCAGCCATCAGGGGGCTGGAAACACCATATATTTT CASSHQGAGNTIYF
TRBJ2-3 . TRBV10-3 TGTGCCATCAGTGGTATCTGGGAGCAACCTCCTAATACGCAGTATTTT CAISGIWEQPPNTQYF
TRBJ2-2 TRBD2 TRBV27 TGTGCCAGCAGACGCGGGGGGGCGAACACCGGGGAGCTGTTTTTT CASRRGGANTGELFF
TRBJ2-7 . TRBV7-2 TGTGCCAGCAGCGTTCCTGGGCGGCGGGTTAACTACGAGCAGTACTTC CASSVPGRRVNYEQYF
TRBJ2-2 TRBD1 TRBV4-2 TGTGCCAGCAGCCAAGATAAAGGGGACAGCACCGGGGAGCTGTTTTTT CASSQDKGDSTGELFF
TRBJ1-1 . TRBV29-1 TGCAGCGTTGACCCTAAGGACAGTACGGACACTGAAGCTTTCTTT CSVDPKDSTDTEAFF
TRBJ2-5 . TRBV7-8 TGTGCCAGCAGGATCCGAGGCAGGGTGGAGACCCAGTACTTC CASRIRGRVETQYF
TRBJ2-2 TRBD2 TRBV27 TGTGCCAGCAGCCAACACCGTAGCGGGGACACCGGGGAGCTGTTTTTT CASSQHRSGDTGELFF
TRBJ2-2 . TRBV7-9 TGTGCCAGCAGCCGTCTCGGGAACACCGGGGAGCTGTTTTTT CASSRLGNTGELFF
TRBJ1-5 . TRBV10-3 TGTGCCATCAGTGAAGGGGTCCACAATCAGCCCCAGCATTTT CAISEGVHNQPQHF
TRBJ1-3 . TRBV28 TGTGCCAGCAGTTCACAGACAGTCTCTGGAAACACCATATATTTT CASSSQTVSGNTIYF
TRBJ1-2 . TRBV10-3 TGTGCCATCGCCCCGCGGGAAGACTATGGCTACACCTTC CAIAPREDYGYTF
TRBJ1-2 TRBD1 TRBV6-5 TGTGCCAGCAGTTACTCGACAGGGGGCTATGGCTACACCTTC CASSYSTGGYGYTF
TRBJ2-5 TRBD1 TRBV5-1 TGCGCCAGCAGCCTGTACGGACAGGGTTTTTCTTCTGTGGCCCAAGAGACCCAGTACTTC CASSLYGQGFSSVAQETQYF
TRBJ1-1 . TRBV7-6 TGTGCCAGCAGCTTGAGGCCGGGGGGAACTGAAGCTTTCTTT CASSLRPGGTEAFF
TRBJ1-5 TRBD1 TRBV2 TGTGCCAGCAGTTCTACAGACAGGGTGGGTTATCAGCCCCAGCATTTT CASSSTDRVGYQPQHF
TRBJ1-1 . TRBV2 TGTGCCAGCAGCATACAGGGGAACACTGAAGCTTTCTTT CASSIQGNTEAFF